This entry concerns a single T cell receptor beta chain. What it binds is not known. The PCR was carried out with 60 Vbeta primers and 13 Jbeta primers. Some clones are missing from TCRdb's copy, which holds only in-frame ones; the method was immunoSEQ multiplex PCR. The sample lists 70,000 to 95,000 clones, less than 85% occurring once. The entry originates in a study of cytomegalovirus exposure and HLA in healthy donors. General observations from the study: Roughly uniform sequencing depth across donors was assumed, possibly incorrectly.

The CDR3 extends over 17 amino acids. The ends lost 5 bases at V and 8 bases at J; junction bases unmatched: 19. Per the germline V gene, CDR1 is SGDLS and CDR2 is YYNGEE. The donors gave bone marrow, and they were healthy. Material: PBMCs. The receptor was derived from a male donor in good health and CMV-seronegative. The genes are TRBV9 and TRBJ1-1, with TRBD1 matching 9 bases. In DNA form, the CDR3 reads TGTGCCAGCAGTGAACTACAGGGGGCGCCCCCCTATTCCGAAGCTTTCTTT. This sequence encodes CASSELQGAPPYSEAFF.